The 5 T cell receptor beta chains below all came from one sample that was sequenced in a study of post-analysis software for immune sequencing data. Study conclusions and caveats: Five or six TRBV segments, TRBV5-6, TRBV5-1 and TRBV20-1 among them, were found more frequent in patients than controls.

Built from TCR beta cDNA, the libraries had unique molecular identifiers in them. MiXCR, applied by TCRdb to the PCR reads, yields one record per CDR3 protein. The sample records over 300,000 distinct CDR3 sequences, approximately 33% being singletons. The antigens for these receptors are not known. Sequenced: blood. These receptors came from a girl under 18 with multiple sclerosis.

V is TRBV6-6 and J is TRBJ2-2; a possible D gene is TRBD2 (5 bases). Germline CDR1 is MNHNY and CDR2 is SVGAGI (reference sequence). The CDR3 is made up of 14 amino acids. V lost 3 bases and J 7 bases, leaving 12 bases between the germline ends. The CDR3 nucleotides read TGTGCCAGCAGTTATGGACTCACCAGCGGGGAGCTGTTTTTT. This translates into CASSYGLTSGELFF.

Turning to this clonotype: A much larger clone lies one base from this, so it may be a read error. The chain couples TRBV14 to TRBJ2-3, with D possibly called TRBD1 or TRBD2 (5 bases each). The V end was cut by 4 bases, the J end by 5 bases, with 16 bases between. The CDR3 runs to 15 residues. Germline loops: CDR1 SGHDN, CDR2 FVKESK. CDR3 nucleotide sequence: TGTGCCAGCAGCCCGGGCGAGGGGCACGGAGATACGCAGTATTTT. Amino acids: CASSPGEGHGDTQYF.

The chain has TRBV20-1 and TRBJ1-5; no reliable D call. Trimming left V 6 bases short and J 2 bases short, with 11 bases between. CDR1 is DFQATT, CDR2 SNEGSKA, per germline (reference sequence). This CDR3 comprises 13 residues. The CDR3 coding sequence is TGCAGTGCCGCCAGAATGCGCAATCAGCCCCAGCATTTT. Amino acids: CSAARMRNQPQHF.

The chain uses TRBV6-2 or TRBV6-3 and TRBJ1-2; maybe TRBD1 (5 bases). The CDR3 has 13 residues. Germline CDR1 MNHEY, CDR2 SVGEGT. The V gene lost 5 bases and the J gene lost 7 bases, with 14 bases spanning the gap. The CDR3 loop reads CASSRPGGVGYTF. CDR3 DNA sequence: TGTGCCAGCAGTCGACCGGGGGGAGTTGGCTACACCTTC.

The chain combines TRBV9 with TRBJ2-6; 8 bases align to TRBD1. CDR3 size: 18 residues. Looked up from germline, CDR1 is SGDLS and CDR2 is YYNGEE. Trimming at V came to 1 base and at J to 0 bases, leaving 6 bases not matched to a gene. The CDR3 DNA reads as TGTGCCAGCAGCGTATTGGACAGGGCTTCCTCTGGGGCCAACGTCCTGACTTTC. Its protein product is CASSVLDRASSGANVLTF.